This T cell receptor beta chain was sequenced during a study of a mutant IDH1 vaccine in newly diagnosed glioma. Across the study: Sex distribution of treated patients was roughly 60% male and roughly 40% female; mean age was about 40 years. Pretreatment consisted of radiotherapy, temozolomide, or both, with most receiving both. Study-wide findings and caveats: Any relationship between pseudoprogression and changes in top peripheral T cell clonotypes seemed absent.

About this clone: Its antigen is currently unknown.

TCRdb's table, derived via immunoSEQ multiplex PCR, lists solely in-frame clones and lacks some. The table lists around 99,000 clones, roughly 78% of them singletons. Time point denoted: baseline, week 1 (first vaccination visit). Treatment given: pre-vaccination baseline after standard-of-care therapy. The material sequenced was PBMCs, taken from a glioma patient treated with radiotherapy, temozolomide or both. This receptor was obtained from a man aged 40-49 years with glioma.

The CDR3 loop is CASSQGGQGKDTQYF. The CDR3 DNA sequence: TGTGCCAGCAGCCAAGGGGGACAGGGGAAGGATACGCAGTATTTT. The chain carries TRBV14 and TRBJ2-3, with 10 nucleotides matching TRBD1. V was pared by 1 base and J by 6 bases, with 4 bases of the junction left unmatched. Germline V CDR1 and CDR2: SGHDN, FVKESK. The CDR3 consists of 15 residues.